This TCR beta chain was sequenced in a study of spatial heterogeneity in lung cancer. Every cDNA TCR molecule received its own unique molecular identifier. In TCRdb, the 5' RACE reads were re-called with MiXCR into one record per CDR3 protein. The sample lists tens of thousands of distinct CDR3 sequences, 6.5% to 8% occurring once. The sample's time point: sample taken at primary tumor resection. Samples were donated by 72 untreated early-stage non-small cell lung cancer patients. Unsorted whole RNA from tumor, nontumor lung or frozen PBMC underwent sequencing. This sequence originates from a male donor with early-stage non-small cell lung cancer. The source was PBMCs, collected at surgery.

The CDR3 loop is CATQGAGPNSPLHF. The DNA for the CDR3 is TGTGCCACGCAGGGGGCAGGGCCCAATTCACCCCTCCACTTT. The genes are TRBV27 and TRBJ1-6; 8 bases are shared with TRBD1. Losses at the gene ends were 10 bases for V and 7 bases for J; bases not matched to a gene: 9. Germline CDR1 reads MNHEY; CDR2 reads SMNVEV (reference sequence). The CDR3 totals 14 residues.